One and the same sample provided the 7 T cell receptor beta chains below, sequenced in a study of Ad26.COV2.S vaccination and SARS-CoV-2 variants. The table came from immunoSEQ multiplex PCR; TCRdb's copy has only in-frame clones and leaves some out. This sample has some 270,000 clones, with 87% found just once. Treatment denoted: about 20 received Ad26.COV2.S at low or high dose, single or two shots; a few received placebo; per-sample allocation not given. Samples analyzed were those drawn on day 63 after the first vaccine or placebo injection. The sequencing used peripheral blood, collected in a trial of Ad26.COV2.S vaccine versus placebo. The source is a person aged 18-65 years who received the Ad26.COV2.S COVID-19 vaccine or a placebo.

This sequence joins TRBV4-2 and TRBJ1-6; D might be TRBD1 (6 bases). Germline V gives CDR1 LGHNA, CDR2 YNFKEQ. V shed 1 base and J shed 4 bases, with 14 bases lying between them. The CDR3 length is 17 residues. The CDR3 protein is CASSQVARDIYNSPLHF. The CDR3 nucleotides are TGTGCCAGCAGCCAAGTTGCCAGGGACATATATAATTCACCCCTCCACTTT.

V usage is TRBV18 and J usage is TRBJ1-1; the match to TRBD1 covers 8 bases. Germline-derived CDR1 and CDR2 are KGHSH and LQKENI. Trimming cost V 3 bases and J 0 bases; bases outside gene matches: 6. The CDR3 length is 16 residues. The CDR3 nucleotides are TGTGCCAGCTCACCTGGACAGGGAAGGATGAACACTGAAGCTTTCTTT. This translates into CASSPGQGRMNTEAFF.

V gene TRBV3-1 (or the pseudogene TRBV3-2) combines with J gene TRBJ2-2; D is perhaps TRBD2 (7 bases). This CDR3 is built from 15 residues. Germline-derived CDR1 and CDR2 are LGHDT and YNNKEL (reference sequence). V was cut by 4 bases and J by 5 bases, with 14 bases left in between. The CDR3 DNA follows: TGTGCCAGCAGCCTAGGGGGGGCGCGGACCGGGGAGCTGTTTTTT. The encoded protein is CASSLGGARTGELFF.

This clone came up a few times. The chain uses TRBV10-3 and TRBJ2-5; 8 nucleotides agree with TRBD1. The ends lost 2 bases at V and 4 bases at J; junction bases unmatched: 6. There are 15 residues in the CDR3. Germline lookup yields CDR1 ENHRY and CDR2 SYGVKD. The CDR3 reads CAISEGQGGAETQYF. The DNA for the CDR3 is TGTGCCATCAGTGAGGGACAGGGTGGGGCAGAGACCCAGTACTTC.

This clone has only a few counts. The chain employs TRBV28 and TRBJ2-4; maybe TRBD2 (5 bases). Trimming stripped 2 bases from V and 3 bases from J, with 17 bases between. Germline lookup yields CDR1 MDHEN and CDR2 SYDVKM. The CDR3 sequence is 17 residues long. The CDR3 bases are TGTGCCAGCAGTTTAGGGCTACTTGGTCGGGGCAAAAACATTCAGTACTTC. Its translation: CASSLGLLGRGKNIQYF.

CDR3 DNA sequence: TGCGCCAGCAGCTTAAGCAGGGGCCAAGAGACCCAGTACTTC. Translating it yields CASSLSRGQETQYF. The rearrangement joins TRBV5-1 to TRBJ2-5; D may be TRBD1 (6 bases). CDR1 and CDR2 (germline): SGHRS, YFSETQ. The CDR3 is 14 residues long. V was pared by 2 bases and J by 1 base, with 9 bases between. Combining the CDR3 with reference TRBV5-1 and TRBJ2-5 gives the whole variable domain KAGVTQTPRYLIKTRGQQVTLSCSPISGHRSVSWYQQTPGQGLQFLFEYFSETQRNKGNFPGRFSGRQFSNSRSEMNVSTLELGDSALYLCASSLSRGQETQYFGPGTRLLVL.

The rearrangement links TRBV27 to TRBJ2-1; TRBD1 aligns across 7 bases. This CDR3 is 21 amino acids long. Germline CDR1 reads MNHEY; CDR2 reads SMNVEV (reference sequence). Trimming at V came to 2 bases and at J to 2 bases, leaving 21 bases not matched to a gene. The CDR3 coding sequence is TGTGCCAGCAGTTTACGCGGCCGCAGTTTTTTCTTGGGACAGACCTACAATGAGCAGTTCTTC. It specifies CASSLRGRSFFLGQTYNEQFF.